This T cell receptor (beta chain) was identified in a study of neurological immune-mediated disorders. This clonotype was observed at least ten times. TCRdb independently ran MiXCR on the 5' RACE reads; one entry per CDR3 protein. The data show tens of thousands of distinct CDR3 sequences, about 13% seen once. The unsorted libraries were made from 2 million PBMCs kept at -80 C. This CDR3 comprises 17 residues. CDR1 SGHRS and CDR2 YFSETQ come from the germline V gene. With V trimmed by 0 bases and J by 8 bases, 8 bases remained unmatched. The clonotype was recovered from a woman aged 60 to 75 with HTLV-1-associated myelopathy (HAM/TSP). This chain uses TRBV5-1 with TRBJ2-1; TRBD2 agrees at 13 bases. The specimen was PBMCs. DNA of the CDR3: TGCGCCAGCAGCTTGGCCGGGGGGACTAGCGGGGCGGATGAGCAGTTCTTC. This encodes CASSLAGGTSGADEQFF.